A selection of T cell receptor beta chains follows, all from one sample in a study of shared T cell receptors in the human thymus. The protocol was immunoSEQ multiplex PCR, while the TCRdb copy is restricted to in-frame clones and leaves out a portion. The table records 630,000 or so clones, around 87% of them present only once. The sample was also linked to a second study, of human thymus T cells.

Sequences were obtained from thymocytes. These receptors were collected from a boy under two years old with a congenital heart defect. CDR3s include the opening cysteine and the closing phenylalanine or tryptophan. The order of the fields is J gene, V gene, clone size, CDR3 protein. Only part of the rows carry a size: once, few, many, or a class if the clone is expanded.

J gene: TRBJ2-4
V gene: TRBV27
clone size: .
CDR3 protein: CASSARQELAKNIQYF

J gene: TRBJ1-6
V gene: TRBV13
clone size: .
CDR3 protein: CASSRDRAKPYSPLHF

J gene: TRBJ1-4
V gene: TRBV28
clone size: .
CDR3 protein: CASSALPTGVVEKLFF

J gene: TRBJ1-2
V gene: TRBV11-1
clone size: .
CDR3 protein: CASSGTAGGYTF

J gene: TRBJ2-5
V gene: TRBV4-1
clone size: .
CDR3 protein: CASSQNSQETQYF

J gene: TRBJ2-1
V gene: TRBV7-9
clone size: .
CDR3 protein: CASSLSGASPFF

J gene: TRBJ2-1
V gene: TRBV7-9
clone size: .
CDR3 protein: CASSFLVDNEQFF

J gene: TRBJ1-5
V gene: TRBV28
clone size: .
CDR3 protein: CASSHRGFGPQHF

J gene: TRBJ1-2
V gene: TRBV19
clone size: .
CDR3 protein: CASTYRGAGYTF

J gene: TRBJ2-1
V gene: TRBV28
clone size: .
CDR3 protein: CASSSNTSGRAENEQFF

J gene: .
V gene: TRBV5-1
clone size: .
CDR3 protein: CASSLPRGRRYEQYF

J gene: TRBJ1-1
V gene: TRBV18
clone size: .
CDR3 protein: CASSPQGVNTEAFF

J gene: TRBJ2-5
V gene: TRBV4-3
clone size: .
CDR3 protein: CASSQDRGGRETQYF

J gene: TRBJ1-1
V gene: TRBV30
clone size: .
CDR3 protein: CAWSDPDSSEAFF

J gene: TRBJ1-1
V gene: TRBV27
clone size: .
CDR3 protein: CASSSGGLDRATEAFF

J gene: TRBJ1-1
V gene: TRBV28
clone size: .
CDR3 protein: CASSLIRDREAFF

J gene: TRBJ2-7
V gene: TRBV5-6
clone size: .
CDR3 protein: CASSSRALSSGEVYEQYF

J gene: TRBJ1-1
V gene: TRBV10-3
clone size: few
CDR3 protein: CAISDNSMMNTEAFF

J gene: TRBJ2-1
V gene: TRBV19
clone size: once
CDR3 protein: CASSPREESNNEQFF

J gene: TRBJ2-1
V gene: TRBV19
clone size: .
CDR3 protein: CASPTSVSYNEQFF

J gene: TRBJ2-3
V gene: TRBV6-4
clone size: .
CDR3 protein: CASRNRDTDTQYF

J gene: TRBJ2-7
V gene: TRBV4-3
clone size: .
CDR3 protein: CASSHRGSSYEQYF

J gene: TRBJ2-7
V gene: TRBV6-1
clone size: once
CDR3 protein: CASSRTDNSYEQYF

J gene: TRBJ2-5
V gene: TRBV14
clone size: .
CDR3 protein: CASSHRGLSSSVQETQYF

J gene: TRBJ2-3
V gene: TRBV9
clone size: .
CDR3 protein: CASSAQGAEDTQYF

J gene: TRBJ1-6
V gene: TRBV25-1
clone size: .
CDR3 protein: CASSGRDRRYNSPLHF

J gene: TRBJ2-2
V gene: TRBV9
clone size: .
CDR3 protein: CASSVPGQENTGELFF

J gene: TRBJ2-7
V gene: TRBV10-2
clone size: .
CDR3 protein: CASSESKDKSYEQYF

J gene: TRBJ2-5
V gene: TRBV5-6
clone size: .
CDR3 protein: CASSFTGGPVQYF

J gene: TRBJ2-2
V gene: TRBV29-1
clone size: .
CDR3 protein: CSVGSGITGELFF

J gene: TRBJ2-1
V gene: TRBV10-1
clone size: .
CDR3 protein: CASSDSEGGHYNEQFF

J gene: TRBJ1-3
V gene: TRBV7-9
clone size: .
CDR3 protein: CASSRPSLNTIYF

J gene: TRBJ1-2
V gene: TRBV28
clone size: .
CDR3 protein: CASSRSGGGYGYTF

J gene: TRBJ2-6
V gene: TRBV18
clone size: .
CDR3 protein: CASSPRQGALGANVLTF

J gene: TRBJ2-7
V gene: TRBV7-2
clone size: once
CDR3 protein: CASSLGTRDSSYEQYF

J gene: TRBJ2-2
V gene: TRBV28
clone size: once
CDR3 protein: CASSLGGDLLGAGELFF

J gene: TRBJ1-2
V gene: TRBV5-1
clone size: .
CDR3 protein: CASSIGQGAYTF

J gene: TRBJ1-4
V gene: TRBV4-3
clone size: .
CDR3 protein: CASSQGARSETNEKLFF

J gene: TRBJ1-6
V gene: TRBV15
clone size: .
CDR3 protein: CATSRQVPLYNSPLHF

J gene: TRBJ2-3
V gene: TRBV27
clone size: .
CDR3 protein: CASSHRTSGRTTDTQYF

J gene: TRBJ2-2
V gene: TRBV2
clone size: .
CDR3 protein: CASYPGTSCGGELFF

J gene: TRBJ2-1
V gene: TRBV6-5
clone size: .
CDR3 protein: CASSDRGSDNEQFF